The 22 T cell receptor beta chains presented below share a single source sample, sequenced in a study of sequential checkpoint blockade in melanoma. Generated by immunoSEQ multiplex PCR, the TCRdb table keeps only in-frame clones and is missing some. The table lists more than 5,500 clones, 20% to 25% of them singletons. The treatment here: randomized to nivolumab then ipilimumab (arm A) or the reverse (arm B). The source was tumor tissue (inferred from file names), collected from a patient given nivolumab and ipilimumab in sequence. Receptors originate from a human donor with melanoma.

This clone was recorded at least ten times. The chain links TRBV28 to TRBJ2-5; the match to TRBD2 covers 9 bases. V was pared by 1 base and J by 0 bases, with 3 bases of the junction left unmatched. The CDR3 runs 16 residues. In germline, CDR1 is MDHEN, CDR2 SYDVKM. CDR3 nucleotides: TGTGCCAGCAGTTTATTCCCTAGCGGGAACCAAGAGACCCAGTACTTC. Translating gives CASSLFPSGNQETQYF.

The sample holds a few counts of this clone. The chain has TRBV6-8 and TRBJ2-1, with D hard to call. The CDR3 runs to 14 residues. Germline loops: CDR1 MNHGY, CDR2 SAAAGT. Trimming removed 5 bases from V and 4 bases from J, with 12 bases in between. CDR3 nucleotides: TGTGCCAGCAGTGGCCGGCCAGCTTACAATGAGCAGTTCTTC. Protein: CASSGRPAYNEQFF.

In its sample, this clone ranks as medium-sized (0.01 to 0.1%). J is TRBJ1-6 and V is TRBV6-8; 10 nucleotides align to TRBD1. This CDR3 is built from 14 residues. The junction had 4 bases not matched to a gene; V was cut back by 6 bases and J by 8 bases. Germline V gene lookup returns CDR1 MNHGY and CDR2 SAAAGT. DNA of the CDR3: TGTGCCAGCAGCACCGGGACAGGGGATTCACCCCTCCACTTT. Translation: CASSTGTGDSPLHF.

The rearrangement uses TRBV19 and TRBJ2-1; 8 bases align to TRBD2. V trimming: 3 bases; J trimming: 3 bases; junction bases outside the gene matches: 4. The CDR3 is 15 residues long. Germline V gene data show CDR1 as LNHDA and CDR2 as SQIVND (reference sequence). The chain's CDR3 is CASSIPLAGYNEQFF. CDR3 coding DNA: TGTGCCAGTAGTATCCCCCTAGCGGGCTACAATGAGCAGTTCTTC.

The chain carries TRBV30 and TRBJ1-1; D is unresolved. Germline CDR1 and CDR2: GTSNPN and SVGIG (reference sequence). Trimming removed 3 bases from V and 8 bases from J, with 13 bases in between. This CDR3 has 12 amino acids. As DNA, the CDR3 is TGTGCCTGGAGAAAAATAACCAGGGAAGCTTTCTTT. It is translated as CAWRKITREAFF.

Judged by abundance, this clone is medium-sized. This chain joins TRBV9 and TRBJ2-1; no firm D call. Germline CDR1 SGDLS, CDR2 YYNGEE. V was cut by 0 bases and J by 9 bases, with 7 bases left in between. The CDR3 runs to 12 residues. As DNA, the CDR3 is TGTGCCAGCAGCGTAGGGGGTGGTGAGCAGTTCTTC. Its translation is CASSVGGGEQFF.

This clone was counted between two and nine times. The V gene is TRBV6-8, the J gene TRBJ1-1; D gene uncertain. This CDR3 comprises 14 residues. Trimming removed 1 base from V and 4 bases from J, with 10 bases in between. Germline V gene lookup returns CDR1 MNHGY and CDR2 SAAAGT. CDR3: CASSYYGGSTEAFF. CDR3 coding DNA: TGTGCCAGCAGTTACTATGGAGGGAGCACTGAAGCTTTCTTT.

This clone has just a few counts. The rearrangement links TRBV6-8 to TRBJ2-2, with 11 bases lining up with TRBD1. Per germline, CDR1 MNHGY and CDR2 SAAAGT. The CDR3 consists of 15 residues. V was clipped by 6 bases and J by 4 bases; unmatched bases: 4. The CDR3 nucleotides are TGTGCCAGCAGATCCGGGACAGGGGGCACCGGGGAGCTGTTTTTT. Translating gives CASRSGTGGTGELFF.

This CDR3 reads CASSYRTLNTGELFF. Here the CDR3 DNA reads TGTGCCAGCAGTTACAGGACGCTAAACACCGGGGAGCTGTTTTTT. The J gene is TRBJ2-2, the V gene TRBV6-8; unclear D gene. CDR3 length equals 15 residues. The V end was cut by 2 bases, the J end by 2 bases, with 9 bases between. From germline, CDR1 is MNHGY and CDR2 SAAAGT.

The CDR3 loop is CAIMGTSGGYEQFF. DNA of the CDR3: TGTGCCATCATGGGGACTAGCGGGGGTTATGAGCAGTTCTTC. This chain joins TRBV6-8 and TRBJ2-1, with 14 bases identical to TRBD2. V dropped 10 bases and J dropped 8; count of bases not matched to a gene: 7. The germline V gene has CDR1 MNHGY and CDR2 SAAAGT. The CDR3 spans 14 residues.

In its sample, this clone is medium-sized. J is TRBJ2-7 and V is TRBV28; the match to TRBD2 covers 13 bases. The CDR3 is 15 amino acids. V gave up 8 bases and J gave up 4 bases; unmatched junction bases: 8. CDR1 MDHEN and CDR2 SYDVKM come from the germline V gene. In DNA, the CDR3 is TGTGCCAGCGTCAGACTAGCGGGAGGTTTGTACGAGCAGTACTTC. It codes for CASVRLAGGLYEQYF.

The chain links TRBV19 to TRBJ1-1; no definite D call. The germline CDR1 and CDR2 sequences are LNHDA and SQIVND (reference sequence). The CDR3 has 13 amino acids. The V gene lost 4 bases and the J gene lost 1 base, with 7 bases spanning the gap. CDR3 nucleotides: TGTGCCAGTAGTAAGGACGGGAACACTGAAGCTTTCTTT. Its translation is CASSKDGNTEAFF.

The sample holds a few counts of this clone. This sequence joins TRBV9 and TRBJ2-5, with 7 bases aligning to TRBD1. Germline V lookup: CDR1 SGDLS, CDR2 YYNGEE. V shed 4 bases and J 4 bases; nucleotides not matched to a gene: 7. CDR3 length: 14 amino acids. DNA of the CDR3: TGTGCCAGCAGCCCGACAGGGTTCGGAGAGACCCAGTACTTC. Amino acid sequence: CASSPTGFGETQYF.

The chain employs TRBV6-8 and TRBJ1-4, with 7 bases matching TRBD1. This CDR3 is built from 14 residues. Per the germline V gene, CDR1 is MNHGY and CDR2 is SAAAGT. The V segment lost 6 bases and the J segment 7 bases; nucleotides outside the gene matches: 8. In DNA form, the CDR3 reads TGTGCCAGCAGACCTAGGGGGCGCGGTGAAAAACTGTTTTTT. Its translation is CASRPRGRGEKLFF.

This clone was counted between two and nine times. The rearrangement joins TRBV7-6 to TRBJ2-2, with TRBD1 as a possible D gene (6 bases). The germline gives CDR1 SGHVS, CDR2 FNYEAQ. V was clipped by 2 bases and J by 6 bases, with 13 bases between them. There are 15 residues in the CDR3. For the CDR3, the DNA is TGTGCCAGCAGCTTAAACAGGGACCATGCCGGGGAGCTGTTTTTT. It encodes CASSLNRDHAGELFF.

The rearrangement uses TRBV23-1 and TRBJ2-3; D is perhaps TRBD1 or TRBD2 (6 bases each). TRBV23-1 is reported as an ORF; its role is uncertain. The CDR3 consists of 13 residues. Between the trimmed V and J ends, which lost 4 bases and 5 bases, there was a span of 10 bases. The CDR3 spells CASSPGAGDTQYF. CDR3 DNA sequence: TGCGCCAGCAGTCCGGGGGCCGGAGATACGCAGTATTTT.

In this sample, this clone turned up many times. The CDR3 sequence: CASSPPGVYTEAFF. The CDR3 coding sequence is TGTGCCAGCAGCCCCCCGGGGGTTTACACTGAAGCTTTCTTT. The chain couples TRBV11-3 to TRBJ1-1, with TRBD1 as a possible D gene (5 bases). The ends were cut back, 5 bases at V and 3 bases at J, with 13 bases in the middle. This CDR3 contains 14 residues. Per germline, CDR1 SGHNT and CDR2 YENEEA.

The table lists this clone with a few counts. The chain joins TRBV6-8 to TRBJ2-2; TRBD2 matches at 7 bases. The CDR3 has 15 amino acids. V was pared by 5 bases and J by 4 bases, with 7 bases of the junction left unmatched. Looked up from germline, CDR1 is MNHGY and CDR2 is SAAAGT. CDR3 bases: TGTGCCAGCAGTGCGGTAGCGGGCGTCACCGGGGAGCTGTTTTTT. Amino acid sequence: CASSAVAGVTGELFF.

This clone was counted between two and nine times. The chain couples TRBV28 to TRBJ2-1; 13 bases line up with TRBD2. Germline trimming cut 5 bases from V and 5 bases from J; bases unmatched to any gene: 3. The V gene's germline CDR1 is MDHEN and CDR2 SYDVKM. CDR3 length: 15 residues. CDR3 sequence: CASSLGTSGNNEQFF. In DNA form, the CDR3 reads TGTGCCAGCAGTCTAGGGACTAGCGGGAACAATGAGCAGTTCTTC.

The chain has TRBV28 and TRBJ2-5, with D unclear. Germline V gene data show CDR1 as MDHEN and CDR2 as SYDVKM. With 9 bases removed from V and 1 base from J, the gap between germline ends came to 9 bases. This CDR3 comprises 12 residues. The CDR3 DNA sequence: TGTGCCAGTAGAGGAATCCAAGAGACCCAGTACTTC. Translated: CASRGIQETQYF. The full variable domain, with the rest looked up from reference TRBV28 and TRBJ2-5, is DVKVTQSSRYLVKRTGEKVFLECVQDMDHENMFWYRQDPGLGLRLIYFSYDVKMKEKGDIPEGYSVSREKKERFSLILESASTNQTSMYLCASRGIQETQYFGPGTRLLVL.

This clone appeared many times. The V gene is TRBV11-3, the J gene TRBJ2-7; the D is unclear. CDR3 length equals 15 residues. From germline, CDR1 is SGHNT and CDR2 YENEEA. V lost 5 bases and J lost 2, with 16 bases in between. CDR3 protein: CASSPPETAAYEQYF. CDR3 DNA: TGTGCCAGCAGCCCGCCCGAGACTGCGGCCTACGAGCAGTACTTC.

This chain connects TRBV16 to TRBJ2-3, with TRBD2 matching over 8 bases. The CDR3 runs to 17 residues. The germline V gene encodes CDR1 KGHSY and CDR2 FQNENV. Trimming removed 0 bases from V and 0 bases from J; junction bases left unmatched: 5. The CDR3 loop is CASSQSWVAGSTDTQYF. Here the CDR3 DNA reads TGTGCCAGCAGCCAATCGTGGGTAGCGGGGAGCACAGATACGCAGTATTTT.